The subject of this entry is one T cell receptor (beta chain). This record belongs to a study of T cell responses to AZD1222 COVID-19 vaccine. The assay was immunoSEQ multiplex PCR, and TCRdb's table has in-frame clones only and misses some. The sample yields tens of thousands of clones, around 80% seen once. Per the germline V gene, CDR1 is MNHNY and CDR2 is SVGAGI (reference sequence). This CDR3 comprises 14 residues. V was cut by 2 bases and J by 5 bases, with 9 bases left in between. The TCR comes from an adult in good health. This chain joins TRBV6-6 and TRBJ2-2, with unresolved D. Here the sequenced sample was peripheral blood, taken on day 0 of MenACWY control vaccination. The CDR3 protein is CASSYTSRTGELFF. CDR3 bases: TGTGCCAGCAGTTACACGAGTAGAACCGGGGAGCTGTTTTTT.